This is a list of T cell receptor beta chains from one sample in a study of cytomegalovirus exposure and HLA in healthy donors. The data were produced by immunoSEQ multiplex PCR, yet TCRdb's version contains in-frame clones alone and is incomplete. The table lists about 140,000 clones, 70% to 80% of them singletons, with around 3.7% in the top ten. The sample was PBMCs. The source of these receptors is a man younger than 35 in good health and CMV-seronegative. CDR3s include the opening cysteine and the closing phenylalanine or tryptophan. Each record gives: D gene, J gene, CDR3 length, clone size, V gene, CDR3 protein, CDR3 DNA. The D gene is left open where the match is weak. Some rows mark clone size as missing; the rest say once, few, many or name a class of expanded clone.

d_gene: NA; j_gene: TRBJ2-5; len: 13; abundance: NA; v_gene: TRBV7-3; CDR3aa: CASSSRGAETQYF; CDR3nt: TGTGCCAGCAGCTCGCGCGGGGCCGAGACCCAGTACTTC
d_gene: NA; j_gene: TRBJ1-5; len: 13; abundance: few; v_gene: TRBV6-5; CDR3aa: CASSYRELQPQHF; CDR3nt: TGTGCCAGCAGTTACAGGGAGTTACAGCCCCAGCATTTT
d_gene: TRBD2; j_gene: TRBJ2-1; len: 16; abundance: NA; v_gene: TRBV9; CDR3aa: CASSVGVGSLATEQFF; CDR3nt: TGTGCCAGCAGCGTAGGCGTGGGGTCACTAGCGACCGAGCAGTTCTTC
d_gene: NA; j_gene: TRBJ1-3; len: 13; abundance: NA; v_gene: TRBV4-1; CDR3aa: CASSQRVENTIYF; CDR3nt: TGCGCCAGCAGCCAGAGGGTCGAGAACACCATATATTTT
d_gene: TRBD1; j_gene: TRBJ2-1; len: 15; abundance: NA; v_gene: TRBV6-5; CDR3aa: CASSESRGLDNEQFF; CDR3nt: TGTGCCAGCAGCGAAAGCAGGGGGCTGGACAATGAGCAGTTCTTC
d_gene: NA; j_gene: TRBJ1-5; len: 12; abundance: once; v_gene: TRBV10-3; CDR3aa: CAISVGDQPQHF; CDR3nt: TGTGCCATCAGTGTCGGAGACCAGCCCCAGCATTTT
d_gene: TRBD1; j_gene: TRBJ1-1; len: 15; abundance: NA; v_gene: TRBV5-4; CDR3aa: CASSFRQGVNTEAFF; CDR3nt: TGTGCCAGCAGCTTTCGCCAGGGGGTGAACACTGAAGCTTTCTTT
d_gene: NA; j_gene: TRBJ2-7; len: 14; abundance: NA; v_gene: TRBV23-1; CDR3aa: CATPSAGSAYEQYF; CDR3nt: TGCGCCACCCCATCGGCAGGGTCGGCCTACGAGCAGTACTTC
d_gene: NA; j_gene: TRBJ2-1; len: 13; abundance: NA; v_gene: TRBV29-1; CDR3aa: CSVARSSYNEQFF; CDR3nt: TGCAGCGTTGCAAGGAGCTCCTACAATGAGCAGTTCTTC
d_gene: TRBD1; j_gene: TRBJ2-1; len: 15; abundance: few; v_gene: TRBV2; CDR3aa: CASNSGTGKFDEQFF; CDR3nt: TGTGCCAGCAACTCCGGGACAGGGAAGTTCGATGAGCAGTTCTTC
d_gene: NA; j_gene: TRBJ2-3; len: 15; abundance: NA; v_gene: TRBV18; CDR3aa: CASSPQGGRRDTQYF; CDR3nt: TGTGCCAGCTCACCGCAGGGCGGTAGAAGAGATACGCAGTATTTT
d_gene: TRBD2; j_gene: TRBJ2-1; len: 16; abundance: few; v_gene: TRBV5-1; CDR3aa: CASSQQTSGSNNEQFF; CDR3nt: TGCGCCAGCAGCCAACAAACTAGCGGGAGTAACAATGAGCAGTTCTTC
d_gene: TRBD2; j_gene: TRBJ2-7; len: 16; abundance: once; v_gene: TRBV4-2; CDR3aa: CASSREPGGGVHEQYF; CDR3nt: TGTGCCAGCAGCCGAGAGCCGGGTGGGGGGGTTCACGAGCAGTACTTC
d_gene: NA; j_gene: TRBJ2-3; len: 14; abundance: NA; v_gene: TRBV5-1; CDR3aa: CASSLGQNRDTQYF; CDR3nt: TGCGCCAGCAGCTTAGGACAGAACAGAGATACGCAGTATTTT
d_gene: TRBD1; j_gene: TRBJ2-5; len: 14; abundance: NA; v_gene: TRBV11-1; CDR3aa: CASSVDRGRETQYF; CDR3nt: TGTGCCAGCAGCGTTGACAGGGGGCGGGAGACCCAGTACTTC
d_gene: NA; j_gene: TRBJ1-1; len: 11; abundance: NA; v_gene: TRBV20-1; CDR3aa: CSARRDTEAFF; CDR3nt: TGCAGTGCCCGGAGGGACACTGAAGCTTTCTTT
d_gene: TRBD2; j_gene: TRBJ2-1; len: 15; abundance: few; v_gene: TRBV9; CDR3aa: CASSVYSGTYNEQFF; CDR3nt: TGTGCCAGCAGCGTATATAGCGGGACCTACAATGAGCAGTTCTTC
d_gene: NA; j_gene: TRBJ2-2; len: 16; abundance: NA; v_gene: TRBV5-6; CDR3aa: CASRQTGARDTGELFF; CDR3nt: TGTGCCAGCAGACAGACAGGTGCGAGGGACACCGGGGAGCTGTTTTTT
d_gene: TRBD1; j_gene: TRBJ2-2; len: 14; abundance: NA; v_gene: TRBV6-1; CDR3aa: CASSQGAYTGELFF; CDR3nt: TGTGCCAGCAGTCAGGGGGCCTACACCGGGGAGCTGTTTTTT
d_gene: NA; j_gene: TRBJ2-5; len: 13; abundance: NA; v_gene: TRBV2; CDR3aa: CASSENGQETQYF; CDR3nt: TGTGCCAGCAGTGAAAACGGCCAAGAGACCCAGTACTTC
d_gene: NA; j_gene: TRBJ1-1; len: 14; abundance: NA; v_gene: TRBV30; CDR3aa: CAWSEGHARDQAFF; CDR3nt: TGTGCCTGGAGCGAGGGCCACGCCCGGGATCAAGCTTTCTTT
d_gene: NA; j_gene: TRBJ1-3; len: 15; abundance: NA; v_gene: TRBV9; CDR3aa: CASSPGPNLGNTIYF; CDR3nt: TGTGCCAGCAGCCCAGGGCCCAACCTGGGAAACACCATATATTTT
d_gene: NA; j_gene: TRBJ2-1; len: 13; abundance: NA; v_gene: TRBV10-3; CDR3aa: CAISVDGGSEQFF; CDR3nt: TGTGCCATCAGTGTTGACGGGGGTAGTGAGCAGTTCTTC
d_gene: NA; j_gene: TRBJ1-4; len: 16; abundance: NA; v_gene: TRBV13; CDR3aa: CASSSLPGDINEKLFF; CDR3nt: TGTGCCAGCAGCTCCCTTCCGGGGGATATTAATGAAAAACTGTTTTTT
d_gene: NA; j_gene: TRBJ1-2; len: 13; abundance: NA; v_gene: TRBV5-1; CDR3aa: CASSLGQNYGYTF; CDR3nt: TGCGCCAGCAGCCTCGGACAGAACTATGGCTACACCTTC
d_gene: NA; j_gene: TRBJ2-2; len: 15; abundance: once; v_gene: TRBV5-5; CDR3aa: CASSKGGTNTGELFF; CDR3nt: TGTGCCAGCTCCAAGGGGGGGACGAACACCGGGGAGCTGTTTTTT
d_gene: NA; j_gene: TRBJ1-1; len: 17; abundance: few; v_gene: TRBV5-8; CDR3aa: CASSIWVWGPSRAEAFF; CDR3nt: TGTGCCAGCAGCATTTGGGTGTGGGGGCCCTCCAGGGCTGAAGCTTTCTTT
d_gene: NA; j_gene: TRBJ2-2; len: 13; abundance: few; v_gene: TRBV6-1; CDR3aa: CASRPTNTGELFF; CDR3nt: TGTGCCAGCAGGCCCACTAACACCGGGGAGCTGTTTTTT
d_gene: NA; j_gene: TRBJ1-5; len: 14; abundance: once; v_gene: TRBV10-2; CDR3aa: CASTEQGRNQPQHF; CDR3nt: TGCGCCAGCACAGAACAGGGACGGAATCAGCCCCAGCATTTT
d_gene: NA; j_gene: TRBJ1-2; len: 12; abundance: NA; v_gene: TRBV2; CDR3aa: CASTRQNYGYTF; CDR3nt: TGTGCCAGCACACGACAGAACTATGGCTACACCTTC
d_gene: NA; j_gene: TRBJ2-1; len: 10; abundance: once; v_gene: TRBV29-1; CDR3aa: CSVFRVEQFF; CDR3nt: TGCAGCGTTTTCAGGGTTGAGCAGTTCTTC
d_gene: NA; j_gene: TRBJ2-5; len: 15; abundance: NA; v_gene: TRBV7-8; CDR3aa: CASSLVPGKAETQYF; CDR3nt: TGTGCCAGCAGCTTAGTTCCAGGGAAGGCGGAGACCCAGTACTTC
d_gene: TRBD1; j_gene: TRBJ2-7; len: 15; abundance: NA; v_gene: TRBV14; CDR3aa: CASSQLDRGTYEQYF; CDR3nt: TGTGCCAGCAGCCAACTGGACAGGGGTACCTACGAGCAGTACTTC
d_gene: NA; j_gene: TRBJ1-1; len: 12; abundance: NA; v_gene: TRBV9; CDR3aa: CASSVDGGEAFF; CDR3nt: TGTGCCAGCAGCGTAGACGGGGGGGAAGCTTTCTTT
d_gene: NA; j_gene: TRBJ1-4; len: 13; abundance: NA; v_gene: TRBV10-3; CDR3aa: CAISGQATEKLFF; CDR3nt: TGTGCCATCAGTGGACAGGCTACTGAAAAACTGTTTTTT
d_gene: TRBD1; j_gene: TRBJ2-7; len: 14; abundance: NA; v_gene: TRBV12-5; CDR3aa: CASAKQGAVYEQYF; CDR3nt: TGTGCTAGTGCGAAACAGGGGGCGGTTTACGAGCAGTACTTC
d_gene: NA; j_gene: TRBJ2-7; len: 15; abundance: NA; v_gene: TRBV21-1; CDR3aa: CAISGLGARSYEQYF; CDR3nt: TGTGCCATCTCAGGGTTAGGGGCCCGCTCCTACGAGCAGTACTTC
d_gene: NA; j_gene: TRBJ1-2; len: 15; abundance: NA; v_gene: TRBV9; CDR3aa: CASSVARQGGYGYTF; CDR3nt: TGTGCCAGCAGCGTAGCTCGGCAGGGCGGCTATGGCTACACCTTC
d_gene: NA; j_gene: TRBJ1-2; len: 17; abundance: NA; v_gene: TRBV19; CDR3aa: CASSPRRVRGINYGYTF; CDR3nt: TGTGCCAGTAGTCCGAGAAGGGTGCGGGGGATTAACTATGGCTACACCTTC
d_gene: NA; j_gene: TRBJ1-4; len: 13; abundance: NA; v_gene: TRBV9; CDR3aa: CASSVGGNEKLFF; CDR3nt: TGTGCCAGCAGCGTAGGAGGGAATGAAAAACTGTTTTTT
d_gene: NA; j_gene: TRBJ2-3; len: 15; abundance: NA; v_gene: TRBV29-1; CDR3aa: CSTNPQGGGTDTQYF; CDR3nt: TGCAGCACTAACCCCCAAGGCGGAGGCACAGATACGCAGTATTTT
d_gene: NA; j_gene: TRBJ2-2; len: 16; abundance: NA; v_gene: TRBV19; CDR3aa: CASSIRSSGNTGELFF; CDR3nt: TGTGCCAGTAGTATAAGATCCAGCGGGAACACCGGGGAGCTGTTTTTT
d_gene: NA; j_gene: TRBJ2-1; len: 13; abundance: NA; v_gene: TRBV15; CDR3aa: CATSPLGYNEQFF; CDR3nt: TGTGCCACCAGCCCCCTAGGTTACAATGAGCAGTTCTTC
d_gene: TRBD1; j_gene: TRBJ1-5; len: 15; abundance: NA; v_gene: TRBV27; CDR3aa: CASSPDRGPVQPQHF; CDR3nt: TGTGCCAGCAGCCCGGACAGGGGGCCCGTTCAGCCCCAGCATTTT
d_gene: NA; j_gene: TRBJ2-2; len: 16; abundance: NA; v_gene: TRBV27; CDR3aa: CASSSFVRGVLGELFF; CDR3nt: TGTGCCAGCAGCAGTTTCGTTCGGGGAGTATTGGGGGAGCTGTTTTTT
d_gene: NA; j_gene: TRBJ1-2; len: 15; abundance: few; v_gene: TRBV18; CDR3aa: CASSPSPQGQEGYTF; CDR3nt: TGTGCCAGCTCACCATCACCGCAGGGACAAGAAGGCTACACCTTC
d_gene: NA; j_gene: TRBJ2-1; len: 15; abundance: NA; v_gene: TRBV9; CDR3aa: CASSKQWTAYNEQFF; CDR3nt: TGTGCCAGCAGCAAACAATGGACAGCCTACAATGAGCAGTTCTTC
d_gene: NA; j_gene: TRBJ1-1; len: 15; abundance: few; v_gene: TRBV5-1; CDR3aa: CASSLGGLGNTEAFF; CDR3nt: TGCGCCAGCAGCTTGGGGGGCTTGGGGAACACTGAAGCTTTCTTT
d_gene: NA; j_gene: TRBJ1-1; len: 15; abundance: NA; v_gene: TRBV29-1; CDR3aa: CSVPGTGEMNTEAFF; CDR3nt: TGCAGCGTCCCCGGGACGGGGGAGATGAACACTGAAGCTTTCTTT
d_gene: TRBD1; j_gene: TRBJ2-7; len: 16; abundance: few; v_gene: TRBV11-2; CDR3aa: CASSLGWGTGPGEQYF; CDR3nt: TGTGCCAGCAGCTTAGGGTGGGGGACAGGCCCTGGGGAGCAGTACTTC